What follows is one T cell receptor beta chain and its context. The sample comes from a study of identical twins. TCRdb used MiXCR to reprocess the 5' RACE reads, holding one entry per CDR3 protein. In the table there are 450,000 to 600,000 distinct CDR3 sequences, about 22% of which are singletons. The V gene end was trimmed by 4 bases and the J gene end by 6 bases; junction bases not matched to a gene: 3. The CDR3 consists of 13 residues. CDR1 is SQVTM, CDR2 ANQGSEA, per germline. The same sample was also studied in work on yellow fever vaccine responses in identical twins.

This clonotype was obtained from a young woman in good health. The material sequenced was CD4+ T cells sorted from blood. The chain uses TRBV29-1 and TRBJ2-7, with 13 bases that match TRBD2. For the CDR3, the DNA is TGCAGCGTTGGGACTAGCGGGAGCCGCGAGCAGTACTTC. Translated: CSVGTSGSREQYF.